This section outlines one T cell receptor (beta chain) sequence together with its context. Its antigen is currently not known. No base qualities exist here, and no much larger clone lies one base off it. Library preparation employed the immunoSEQ multiplex PCR assay. To provide template for TCR sequencing, every sample had RNA extracted and reverse transcribed into cDNA. SuperScript III was used to make first-strand cDNA, primed with a 2:1 mix of oligo-dT and random hexamers. A synthetic immune receptor repertoire was used to gauge amplification bias, and whatever bias remained was removed computationally. The study's own analysis went as follows. Raw reads were preprocessed for error removal, and CDR3 was defined according to IMGT conventions as running from the conserved cysteine to phenylalanine. To get clonality, Shannon entropy was normalized by log2 of the number of productive unique TCRs and the result was subtracted from 1. Whether each scalp clone was CD4 or CD8 was inferred by checking scalp TCRbeta sequences against the CD4 and CD8 repertoires from sorted blood. TCRdb mirrors the immuneACCESS table, restricted to in-frame sequences. Some clones are absent from its copies; in checked studies, under half trace to an unresolved V gene, and the reason for the others is unknown. The D gene and trimming were derived from the DNA, and the V and J assignments and clone size from that table. Within this sample are roughly 140,000 clones, with more than 45% of them counted one time only. Approximately 19% of the sample lies in the top ten.

In the paper's terms, the time point label means: baseline before oral tofacitinib. From alopecia areata patients, peripheral blood was collected along with lesional scalp punch biopsies. PBMCs were separated by density centrifugation and stained for CD3, CD4 and CD8, after which CD4+ and CD8+ T cells were sorted on a FACSAria. The CDR1 and CDR2 encoded by the germline V gene are SGHVS and FNYEAQ. The CDR3 measures 14 amino acids from cysteine to phenylalanine. Only the CDR3 portion is preserved as DNA: 42 bases, with reading frame beginning at the first base. V gives up 2 bases and J gives up 8 bases, and the segment between their germline ends measures 10 bases. The data belong to a study of CD8+ T cells in alopecia areata (dated by TCRdb to between 2017 and 2018). For the study in its entirety: The treated patients, all with moderate-to-severe alopecia areata, were enrolled in an open-label pilot trial of oral tofacitinib given at 5 to 10 mg twice daily. Patients stayed on tofacitinib for 6 to 18 months and then had 6 months of follow-up off drug so that delayed response and recurrence could be assessed. The study used high-throughput TCRbeta sequencing to examine T cell clonal expansion in alopecia areata, in both the C3H/HeJ mouse model and human patients. In humans, TCRbeta sequencing was performed on scalp tissue and on sorted CD4+ and CD8+ peripheral blood T cells from healthy controls and from patients with patchy or totalis/universalis alopecia areata. Biopsies were taken from tofacitinib-treated patients at baseline and again at 4 and 24 weeks into treatment, and several of those patients also had a later scalp biopsy. Scalp clonality was compared among normal scalp (n=4), patchy alopecia areata scalp (n=8), and alopecia totalis/universalis scalp (n=8). The RNA source kit depended on sample type: the PAXgene miRNA kit for fixed scalp, the miRNeasy kit for PBMCs, and the RNeasy kit for mouse skin. Amplification of TCRbeta CDR3 regions was done by immunoSEQ multiplex PCR using 35 Vbeta forward primers and 13 Jbeta reverse primers. Study-wide conclusions, independent of this receptor: Unlike mouse skin, which is dominated by gammadelta T cells, normal human skin has resident alphabeta T cells that are also sequenced, and this complicates analysis of the scalp TCR repertoire. Compared with mice, TCR sequences shared between patients were less clear, possibly partly because of HLA diversity across the patient population. Higher clonality and more expanded CD8+ clones were observed in lesional scalp than in normal scalp, particularly in alopecia totalis/universalis, a finding suggestive of antigenic drive.

This sequence was found in a human donor with alopecia areata. This material consisted of CD8+ T cells sorted from blood, taken at week 0. The rearranged chain carries TRBV7-6 and TRBJ1-6; the D gene cannot be resolved reliably. The DNA reads as follows: TGTGCCAGCAGCTTACGGGGTTGGTATTCACCCCTCCACTTT. This is translated as CASSLRGWYSPLHF.